Listed below are T cell receptor beta chains from one sample, sequenced in a study of OX40 agonist ivuxolimab in advanced cancers. Using immunoSEQ multiplex PCR, the repertoire was profiled, and TCRdb retains in-frame clones only, with some absent. The table lists about 64,000 clones, approximately 84% of them singletons. Sequencing used CD4+ or CD8+ T cells sorted from blood, obtained in a trial of the OX40 agonist ivuxolimab. All receptors derive from an adult with an advanced solid tumor such as melanoma, head and neck, liver or kidney cancer. The CDR3 runs from the conserved cysteine through the conserved F or W. D genes are given only for firm matches. Clone sizes are given selectively: once, few, many, or a class where the clone is expanded.

.,TRBV14,.,TRBJ2-7,TGTGCCAGCAGCCAAAGGGCAGTAAAGCAGTACTTC,CASSQRAVKQYF
.,TRBV19,.,TRBJ1-1,TGTGCCAGTAGTTGGGTTGAGGACACTGAAGCTTTCTTT,CASSWVEDTEAFF
.,TRBV27,.,TRBJ2-2,TGTGCCAGCAGTTTAGAGTGGGGGCAAACCGGGGAGCTGTTTTTT,CASSLEWGQTGELFF
TRBD1,TRBV14,.,TRBJ1-1,TGTGCCAGCAGTTTATCCGGGACAGTAATAAACACTGAAGCTTTCTTT,CASSLSGTVINTEAFF
.,TRBV6-1,.,TRBJ1-2,TGTGCCAGCAGTGATGAAGGGGGGCGAGGCTACACCTTC,CASSDEGGRGYTF
.,TRBV4-2,.,TRBJ1-1,TGTGCCAGCAGCCAAGATCTGTCGGCGGCGAACACTGAAGCTTTCTTT,CASSQDLSAANTEAFF
.,TRBV7-9,once,TRBJ1-1,TGTGCCAGCAGCTTATCTTCAGGGAGTGAACTCGAAGCTTTCTTT,CASSLSSGSELEAFF
.,TRBV5-1,.,TRBJ1-1,TGCGCCAGCAGCTTGAGTAACAGCCCTGAAGCTTTCTTT,CASSLSNSPEAFF
.,TRBV11-2,.,TRBJ2-7,TGTGCCAGCAGCTTAGATCCCGTTTTCCGCAGGGCGTACGAGCAGTACTTC,CASSLDPVFRRAYEQYF
TRBD1,TRBV27,few,TRBJ2-5,TGTGCCAGCAGAGCGGACAGGCCCTCAGGGACCCAGTACTTC,CASRADRPSGTQYF
.,TRBV18,.,TRBJ2-7,TGTGCCAGCTCACCACCGACGGTGACCTACGAGCAGTACTTC,CASSPPTVTYEQYF
.,TRBV10-3,.,TRBJ2-2,TGTGCCATCAGGGATACATCCCGTGGGGAGCTGTTTTTT,CAIRDTSRGELFF
.,TRBV19,.,TRBJ2-6,TGTGCCAGTAGTATAGCCCGAGCCTTCTCTGGGGCCAACGTCCTGACTTTC,CASSIARAFSGANVLTF
TRBD1,TRBV11-3,.,TRBJ1-2,TGTGCCAGCAGTGACAGGGAGCCCGCGCGCTTC,CASSDREPARF
.,TRBV5-4,.,TRBJ1-2,TGTGCCAGCAGCTTGGAACACCAAAGGGGCTATGGCTACACCTTC,CASSLEHQRGYGYTF
.,TRBV6-5,.,TRBJ1-1,TGTGCCAGCAGTTATTCCCCAGGGCGGACTGAAGCTTTCTTT,CASSYSPGRTEAFF
TRBD1,TRBV7-8,.,TRBJ2-7,TGTGCCAGCAGCTGGGACAGAACCTACGAGCAGTACTTC,CASSWDRTYEQYF
.,TRBV19,.,TRBJ2-7,TGTGCCAGTAGTATTATATTGGGGAACAACGAGCAGTACTTC,CASSIILGNNEQYF
TRBD1,TRBV18,once,TRBJ2-7,TGTGCCAGCTCACCACCGACAGGGTTAGCCTACGAGCAGTACTTC,CASSPPTGLAYEQYF
.,TRBV11-3,.,TRBJ2-3,TGTGCCAGCAGCTTAGTAGCGGCCAGCACAGATACGCAGTATTTT,CASSLVAASTDTQYF
TRBD1,TRBV7-9,.,TRBJ1-4,TGTGCCAGCAGCTTTTCGACAGGGATAGAAAAACTGTTTTTT,CASSFSTGIEKLFF
.,TRBV5-1,.,TRBJ2-7,TGCGCCAGCAGCCTCGTCGGGGTAGCACGCGAGCAGTACTTC,CASSLVGVAREQYF
.,TRBV4-1,.,TRBJ2-6,TGCGCCAGCAGCCACCCATTTCGGGGCTCTGGGGCCAACGTCCTGACTTTC,CASSHPFRGSGANVLTF
.,TRBV7-7,.,TRBJ2-3,TGTGCTAGCAGCTTCCAAGTCACAGATACGCAGTATTTT,CASSFQVTDTQYF
.,TRBV18,.,TRBJ1-1,TGTGCCAGCTCACCATCGTTAGAGAACACTGAAGCTTTCTTT,CASSPSLENTEAFF
.,TRBV28,.,TRBJ2-7,TGTGCCAGCTCCAATTGGGGCTACGAGCAGTACTTC,CASSNWGYEQYF
.,TRBV5-6,.,TRBJ1-6,TGTGCCAGCAGCCCGGGACTAACCTATAATTCACCCCTCCACTTT,CASSPGLTYNSPLHF
.,TRBV6-6,.,TRBJ2-5,TGTGCCAGCAGTTACTCTGGACAGCAAGAGACCCAGTACTTC,CASSYSGQQETQYF
TRBD1,TRBV4-3,.,TRBJ1-6,TGCGCCAGCAGCCAAGAGTCAGGGGGCTCCTATAATTCACCCCTCCACTTT,CASSQESGGSYNSPLHF
TRBD1,TRBV6-6,once,TRBJ1-2,TGTGCCAGCACCATCGGGACAGGGTCCTATGGCTACACCTTC,CASTIGTGSYGYTF
TRBD1,TRBV7-8,.,TRBJ1-5,TGTGCCAGCAGCGGGACAGGGGGCCAGCCCCAGCATTTT,CASSGTGGQPQHF
.,TRBV30,.,TRBJ1-5,TGTGCCTGGAGTGCCGGGACGGTCGATCAGCCCCAGCATTTT,CAWSAGTVDQPQHF
.,TRBV28,.,TRBJ2-7,TGTGCCAGCAGACAACAGGGGGGAGGGTACGAGCAGTACTTC,CASRQQGGGYEQYF